The rows below give T cell receptor beta chains drawn from one sample of a study of molecular identifiers for immune sequencing clone quantification. MiXCR, applied by TCRdb to the PCR reads, yields one record per CDR3 protein. The data hold about 320,000 distinct CDR3 sequences, with over 20% observed a single time. Sequencing was carried out using naive CD8+ T cells from blood, with Jurkat cell RNA spiked in. These receptors were collected from a human donor in good health. Some libraries in this study had Jurkat cell RNA spiked in. The CDR3 runs from the conserved cysteine through the conserved F or W. A D gene is named only where the DNA matches it firmly. For some rows the clone size is stated as once, few or many, or as a class when expanded; others skip it.

NA TRBJ1-1 TRBV11-2 14 NA CASRTDGVNTEAFF TGTGCCAGCAGGACGGACGGCGTGAACACTGAAGCTTTCTTT
few TRBJ2-5 TRBV11-2 17 TRBD1 CASSLDGDRSNQETQYF TGTGCCAGCAGCTTAGATGGGGACAGGAGCAACCAAGAGACCCAGTACTTC
many TRBJ1-1 TRBV28 17 TRBD1 CASSHSRPGQMNTEAFF TGTGCCAGCAGCCACTCCCGGCCGGGACAGATGAACACTGAAGCTTTCTTT
many TRBJ2-7 TRBV7-2 14 TRBD2 CASTGGLGGYEQYF TGTGCCAGCACCGGCGGACTAGGCGGCTACGAGCAGTACTTC
many TRBJ2-3 TRBV7-2 15 NA CASSPRDSSTDTQYF TGTGCCAGCAGCCCCCGGGACTCAAGCACAGATACGCAGTATTTT
few TRBJ2-7 TRBV3-1 15 NA CASSQAPPTAYEQYF TGTGCCAGCAGCCAAGCCCCCCCCACAGCCTACGAGCAGTACTTC
few TRBJ2-1 TRBV19 16 NA CASSIDRGPWNNEQFF TGTGCCAGTAGTATAGACCGGGGCCCATGGAACAATGAGCAGTTCTTC
few TRBJ1-5 TRBV7-9 12 NA CASSALDQPQHF TGTGCCAGCAGCGCCCTGGATCAGCCCCAGCATTTT
NA TRBJ2-5 TRBV7-9 16 NA CASSSFVAASQETQYF TGTGCCAGCAGCTCCTTTGTGGCAGCCTCACAAGAGACCCAGTACTTC
many TRBJ2-1 TRBV13 13 TRBD2 CASSLKGRGEQFF TGTGCCAGCAGCTTAAAAGGGAGGGGTGAGCAGTTCTTC
once TRBJ1-6 TRBV27 14 NA CASSSGQYNSPLHF TGTGCCAGCAGTTCGGGGCAGTATAATTCACCCCTCCACTTT
NA TRBJ1-1 TRBV7-6 14 NA CASSPEPLDTEAFF TGTGCCAGCAGCCCCGAACCCCTAGACACTGAAGCTTTCTTT
NA TRBJ1-1 TRBV6-2/TRBV6-3 16 NA CASSTTTGIHWSEAFF TGTGCCAGCAGCACTACTACGGGAATCCATTGGAGTGAAGCTTTCTTT
NA TRBJ1-1 TRBV28 14 NA CASSLGLGGTEAFF TGTGCCAGCAGTTTAGGGTTAGGGGGCACTGAAGCTTTCTTT
few TRBJ1-5 TRBV4-1 17 NA CASSQEGAQYSNQPQHF TGCGCCAGCAGCCAAGAAGGGGCACAATATAGCAATCAGCCCCAGCATTTT
NA TRBJ2-1 TRBV12-3/TRBV12-4 14 NA CASSFVAANNEQFF TGTGCCAGCAGTTTTGTAGCGGCTAACAATGAGCAGTTCTTC
many TRBJ1-1 TRBV5-5 13 NA CASRAGGGTEAFF TGTGCCAGCAGGGCCGGCGGGGGTACTGAAGCTTTCTTT
NA TRBJ2-1 TRBV4-3 13 NA CASSQDTYNEQFF TGCGCCAGCAGCCAAGATACCTACAATGAGCAGTTCTTC
few TRBJ2-7 TRBV7-7 13 NA CASSLDPGDEQYF TGTGCCAGCAGCTTAGACCCAGGGGACGAGCAGTACTTC
many TRBJ2-3 TRBV7-9 16 TRBD2 CASSLAGGQGSDTQYF TGTGCCAGCAGTCTAGCGGGAGGACAGGGCTCCGATACGCAGTATTTT
NA TRBJ2-3 TRBV25-1 17 TRBD2 CDSSEFGLAVTTDTQYF TGTGACAGCAGTGAGTTCGGACTAGCGGTAACCACAGATACGCAGTATTTT
NA TRBJ1-5 TRBV24-1 13 NA CATHGGADQPQHF TGTGCCACCCATGGGGGGGCTGATCAGCCCCAGCATTTT
NA TRBJ2-3 TRBV20-1 13 NA CSAGRQESDTQYF TGCAGTGCTGGGCGACAGGAATCAGATACGCAGTATTTT
NA TRBJ1-4 TRBV20-1 20 TRBD1 CSARAPSTQTGGSFYEKLFF TGCAGTGCTAGAGCCCCCAGCACTCAAACAGGGGGCAGTTTCTATGAAAAACTGTTTTTT
many TRBJ1-3 TRBV5-1 15 NA CASSLMGLSGNTIYF TGCGCCAGCAGCTTGATGGGACTCTCTGGAAACACCATATATTTT
once TRBJ1-1 TRBV6-1 14 NA CASSELYGDNEAFF TGTGCCAGCAGTGAATTGTATGGGGACAATGAAGCTTTCTTT
many TRBJ2-3 TRBV12-3/TRBV12-4 14 NA CASSLDGSTDTQYF TGTGCCAGCAGCCTGGACGGAAGCACAGATACGCAGTATTTT
NA TRBJ1-1 TRBV30 13 NA CAWRLQLNTEAFF TGTGCCTGGAGGCTGCAGTTGAACACTGAAGCTTTCTTT
few TRBJ2-7 TRBV28 15 NA CASRSPRDLNYEQYF TGTGCCAGCAGATCCCCCAGGGACCTAAACTACGAGCAGTACTTC
many TRBJ1-2 TRBV2 14 NA CATLSRGSNYGYTF TGTGCCACGCTCTCCCGGGGTTCTAACTATGGCTACACCTTC
many TRBJ1-3 TRBV4-3 13 TRBD1 CASSQGQGDTIYF TGCGCCAGCAGCCAGGGACAGGGAGACACCATATATTTT
few TRBJ2-7 TRBV7-9 16 NA CASSSSLGAHSYEQYF TGTGCCAGCAGCTCGAGCCTGGGGGCCCACTCCTACGAGCAGTACTTC
few TRBJ1-2 TRBV4-1 16 TRBD1 CASSQGQGAGDYGYTF TGCGCCAGCAGCCAAGGACAGGGGGCAGGCGACTATGGCTACACCTTC
many TRBJ1-1 TRBV19 14 NA CASMGGEGDTEAFF TGTGCCAGTATGGGCGGGGAAGGGGACACTGAAGCTTTCTTT
many TRBJ1-5 TRBV21-1 16 NA CASRFKQGYCNQPQHF TGTGCCAGCAGGTTTAAACAGGGCTATTGCAATCAGCCCCAGCATTTT
NA TRBJ1-2 TRBV27 16 TRBD1 CASSQLGQTTTYGYTF TGTGCCAGCAGTCAACTGGGACAGACCACCACCTATGGCTACACCTTC
many TRBJ1-2 TRBV7-9 15 NA CASSLAGEANYGYTF TGTGCCAGCAGCTTAGCAGGGGAAGCTAACTATGGCTACACCTTC
NA TRBJ2-3 TRBV20-1 15 NA CSARASANSTDTQYF TGCAGTGCTAGAGCATCGGCAAACAGCACAGATACGCAGTATTTT
NA TRBJ1-2 TRBV2 13 NA CASSGEGNYGYTF TGTGCCAGCAGTGGAGAGGGAAACTATGGCTACACCTTC
NA TRBJ1-1 TRBV7-9 13 NA CASSSGLGAEAFF TGTGCCAGCAGCTCTGGTCTGGGGGCTGAAGCTTTCTTT